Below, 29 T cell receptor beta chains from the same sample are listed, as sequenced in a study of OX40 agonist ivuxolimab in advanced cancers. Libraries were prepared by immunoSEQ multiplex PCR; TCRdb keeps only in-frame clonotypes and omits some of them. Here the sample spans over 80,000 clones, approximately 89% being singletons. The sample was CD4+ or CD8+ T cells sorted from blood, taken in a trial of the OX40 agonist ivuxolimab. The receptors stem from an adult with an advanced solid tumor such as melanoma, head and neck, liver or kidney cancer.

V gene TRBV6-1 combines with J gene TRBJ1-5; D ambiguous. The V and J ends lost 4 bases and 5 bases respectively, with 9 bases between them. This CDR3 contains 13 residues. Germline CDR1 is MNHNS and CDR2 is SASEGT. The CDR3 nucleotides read TGTGCCAGCAGTGCGAACACAGATCAGCCCCAGCATTTT. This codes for CASSANTDQPQHF.

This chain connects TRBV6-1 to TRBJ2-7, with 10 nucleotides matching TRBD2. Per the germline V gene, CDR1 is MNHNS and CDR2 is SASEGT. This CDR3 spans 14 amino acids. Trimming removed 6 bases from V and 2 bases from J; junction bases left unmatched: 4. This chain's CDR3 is CASRASGSTYEQYF. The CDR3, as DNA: TGTGCCAGCAGAGCTAGCGGGAGTACCTACGAGCAGTACTTC.

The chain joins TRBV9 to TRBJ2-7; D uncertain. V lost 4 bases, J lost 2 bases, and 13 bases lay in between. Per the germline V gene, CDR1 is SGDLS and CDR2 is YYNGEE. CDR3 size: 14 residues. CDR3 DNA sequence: TGTGCCAGCAGCCCCCACAGCCAGACCTACGAGCAGTACTTC. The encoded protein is CASSPHSQTYEQYF.

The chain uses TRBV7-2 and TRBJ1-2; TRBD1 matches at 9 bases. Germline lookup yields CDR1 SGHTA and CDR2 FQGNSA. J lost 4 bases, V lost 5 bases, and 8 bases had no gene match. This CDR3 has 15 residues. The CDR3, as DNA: TGTGCCAGCAGCCAAGGACAGGGGTTCCTCTATGGCTACACCTTC. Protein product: CASSQGQGFLYGYTF.

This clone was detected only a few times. Here the CDR3 reads CALGGLTGELFF. CDR3 DNA sequence: TGTGCCCTCGGGGGGTTAACCGGGGAGCTGTTTTTT. The rearrangement links TRBV6-1 to TRBJ2-2; TRBD2 agrees at 7 bases. V lost 11 bases to trimming and J lost 5 bases; unmatched junction nucleotides: 5. Germline V gene lookup returns CDR1 MNHNS and CDR2 SASEGT. The CDR3 extends over 12 amino acids.

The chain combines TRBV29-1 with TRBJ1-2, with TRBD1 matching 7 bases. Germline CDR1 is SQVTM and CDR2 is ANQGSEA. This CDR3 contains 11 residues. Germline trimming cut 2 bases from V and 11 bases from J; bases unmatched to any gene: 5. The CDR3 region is CSVEKGQSYTF. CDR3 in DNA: TGCAGCGTTGAAAAGGGACAGTCGTACACCTTC.

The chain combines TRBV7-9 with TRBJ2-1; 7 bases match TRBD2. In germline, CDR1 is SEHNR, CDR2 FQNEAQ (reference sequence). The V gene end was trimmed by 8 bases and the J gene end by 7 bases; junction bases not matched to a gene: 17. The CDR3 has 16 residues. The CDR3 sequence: CASSKRGRAVRNEQFF. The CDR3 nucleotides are TGTGCCAGCTCGAAACGGGGGAGGGCCGTGAGGAATGAGCAGTTCTTC.

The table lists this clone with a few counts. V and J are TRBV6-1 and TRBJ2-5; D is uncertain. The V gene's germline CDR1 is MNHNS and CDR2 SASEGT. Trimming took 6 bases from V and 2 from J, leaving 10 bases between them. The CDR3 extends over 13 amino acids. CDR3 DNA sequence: TGTGCCAGCAGGTCCTACGTTCAAGAGACCCAGTACTTC. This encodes CASRSYVQETQYF.

CDR3 loop: CASSHGGNNSPLHF. In DNA form, the CDR3 reads TGTGCCAGCAGCCACGGAGGGAATAATTCACCCCTCCACTTT. The rearrangement joins TRBV7-2 to TRBJ1-6; D not certain. The CDR3 contains 14 residues. Deletions cut 5 bases from V and 5 bases from J, with 10 bases between. Germline V gene lookup returns CDR1 SGHTA and CDR2 FQGNSA.

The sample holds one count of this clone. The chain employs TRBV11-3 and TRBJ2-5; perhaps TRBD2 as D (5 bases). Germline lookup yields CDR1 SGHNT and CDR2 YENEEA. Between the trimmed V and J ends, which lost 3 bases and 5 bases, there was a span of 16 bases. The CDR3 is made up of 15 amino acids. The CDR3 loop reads CASSFHMDLRETQYF. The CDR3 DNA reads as TGTGCCAGCAGCTTCCACATGGACTTGAGGGAGACCCAGTACTTC.

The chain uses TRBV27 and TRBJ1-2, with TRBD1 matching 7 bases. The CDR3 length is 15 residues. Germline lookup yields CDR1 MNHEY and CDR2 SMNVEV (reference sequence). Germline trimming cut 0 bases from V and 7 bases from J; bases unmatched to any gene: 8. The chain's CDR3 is CASSLSPLDRVGYTF. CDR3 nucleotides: TGTGCCAGCAGTTTATCCCCCCTCGACAGGGTTGGCTACACCTTC.

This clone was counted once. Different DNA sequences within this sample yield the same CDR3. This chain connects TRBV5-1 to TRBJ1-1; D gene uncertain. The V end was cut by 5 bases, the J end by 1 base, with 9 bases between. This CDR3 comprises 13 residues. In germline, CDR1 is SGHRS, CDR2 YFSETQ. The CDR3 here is CASSFRGNTEAFF. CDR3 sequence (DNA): TGCGCCAGCAGTTTCCGCGGGAACACTGAAGCTTTCTTT.

The CDR3 is CASMILPTYEQYF. CDR3 nucleotide sequence: TGTGCCAGCATGATACTACCCACCTACGAGCAGTACTTC. The chain joins TRBV6-1 to TRBJ2-7; D unresolved. Germline lookup yields CDR1 MNHNS and CDR2 SASEGT. Deletions cut 7 bases from V and 2 bases from J, with 12 bases between. CDR3 length equals 13 residues.

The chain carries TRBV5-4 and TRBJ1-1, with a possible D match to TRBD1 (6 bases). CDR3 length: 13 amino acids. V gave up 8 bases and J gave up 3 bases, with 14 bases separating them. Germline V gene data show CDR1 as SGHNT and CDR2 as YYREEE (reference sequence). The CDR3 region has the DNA TGTGCCAGTAAAACAGGGTGGGACACTGAAGCTTTCTTT. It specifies CASKTGWDTEAFF.

The DNA for the CDR3 is TGCAGCGTTGATGGACAGGGGGCACAAGGCTACACCTTC. It specifies CSVDGQGAQGYTF. This sequence joins TRBV29-1 and TRBJ1-2; 11 positions agree with TRBD1. This CDR3 is built from 13 residues. CDR1 and CDR2 (germline): SQVTM, ANQGSEA. V was pared by 3 bases and J by 8 bases, with 5 bases of the junction left unmatched.

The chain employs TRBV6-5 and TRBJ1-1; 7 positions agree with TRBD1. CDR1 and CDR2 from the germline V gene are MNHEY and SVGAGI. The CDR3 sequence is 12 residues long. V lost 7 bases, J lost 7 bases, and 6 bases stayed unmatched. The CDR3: CASMFNRGEAFF. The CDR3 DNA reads TGTGCCAGCATGTTTAACAGGGGTGAAGCTTTCTTT.

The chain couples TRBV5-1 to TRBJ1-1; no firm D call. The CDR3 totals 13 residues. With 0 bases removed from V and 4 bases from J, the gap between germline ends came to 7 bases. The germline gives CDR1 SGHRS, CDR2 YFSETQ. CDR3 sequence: CASSLESLTEAFF. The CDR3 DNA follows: TGCGCCAGCAGCTTGGAGTCCCTCACTGAAGCTTTCTTT.

CDR3: CATSRITGAGRGYTF. As DNA, the CDR3 is TGTGCCACCAGCAGGATAACAGGGGCGGGCAGGGGCTACACCTTC. The chain recombines TRBV15 with TRBJ1-2; 7 bases match TRBD1. This CDR3 is built from 15 residues. The V gene's germline CDR1 is LNHNV and CDR2 YYDKDF (reference sequence). The junction had 12 bases not matched to a gene; V was cut back by 3 bases and J by 8 bases.

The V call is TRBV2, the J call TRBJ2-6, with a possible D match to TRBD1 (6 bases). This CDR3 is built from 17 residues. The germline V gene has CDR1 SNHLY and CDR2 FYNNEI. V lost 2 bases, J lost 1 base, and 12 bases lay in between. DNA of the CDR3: TGTGCCAGCAGTGAATTCCACAGGGCGTCTGGGGCCAACGTCCTGACTTTC. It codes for CASSEFHRASGANVLTF.

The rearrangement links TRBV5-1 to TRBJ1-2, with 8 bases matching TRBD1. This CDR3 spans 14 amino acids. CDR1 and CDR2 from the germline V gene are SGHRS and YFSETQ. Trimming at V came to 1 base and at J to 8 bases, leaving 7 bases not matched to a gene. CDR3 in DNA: TGCGCCAGCAGCTTGTGGGCAGGGGGCACGGGCTACACCTTC. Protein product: CASSLWAGGTGYTF.

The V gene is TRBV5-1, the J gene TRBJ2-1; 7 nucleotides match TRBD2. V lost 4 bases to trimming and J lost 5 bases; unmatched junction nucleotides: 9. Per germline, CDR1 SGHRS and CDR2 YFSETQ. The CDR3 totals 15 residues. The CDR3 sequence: CASSQLATNNNEQFF. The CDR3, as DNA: TGCGCCAGCAGCCAACTAGCGACCAACAACAATGAGCAGTTCTTC.

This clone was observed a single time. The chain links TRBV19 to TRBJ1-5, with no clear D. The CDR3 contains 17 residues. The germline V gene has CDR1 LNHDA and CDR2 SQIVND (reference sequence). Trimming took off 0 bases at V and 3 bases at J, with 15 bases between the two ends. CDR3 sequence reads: CASSIDLPGRSNQPQHF. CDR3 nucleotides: TGTGCCAGTAGTATAGATCTTCCCGGACGGTCCAATCAGCCCCAGCATTTT.

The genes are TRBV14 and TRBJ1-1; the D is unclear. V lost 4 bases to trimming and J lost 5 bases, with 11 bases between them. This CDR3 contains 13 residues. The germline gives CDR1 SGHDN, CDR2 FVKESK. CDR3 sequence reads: CASSLLGGTEAFF. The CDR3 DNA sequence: TGTGCCAGCAGCCTTCTTGGTGGGACTGAAGCTTTCTTT. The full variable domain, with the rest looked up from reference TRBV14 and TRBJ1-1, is EAGVTQFPSHSVIEKGQTVTLRCDPISGHDNLYWYRRVMGKEIKFLLHFVKESKQDESGMPNNRFLAERTGGTYSTLKVQPAELEDSGVYFCASSLLGGTEAFFGQGTRLTVV.

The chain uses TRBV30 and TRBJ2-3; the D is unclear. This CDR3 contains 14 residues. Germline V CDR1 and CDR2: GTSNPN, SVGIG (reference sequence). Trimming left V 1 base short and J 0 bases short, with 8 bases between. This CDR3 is CAWSEVVSTDTQYF. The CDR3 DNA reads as TGTGCCTGGAGTGAGGTCGTGAGCACAGATACGCAGTATTTT.

The CDR3 sequence: CASTLRQGNYGYTF. Written as DNA, the CDR3 is TGTGCCAGCACCCTACGACAGGGGAACTATGGCTACACCTTC. The rearrangement links TRBV6-5 to TRBJ1-2, with TRBD1 matching 8 bases. Trimming removed 7 bases from V and 2 bases from J; junction bases left unmatched: 6. CDR1 is MNHEY and CDR2 is SVGAGI in the germline V gene. CDR3 length: 14 amino acids.

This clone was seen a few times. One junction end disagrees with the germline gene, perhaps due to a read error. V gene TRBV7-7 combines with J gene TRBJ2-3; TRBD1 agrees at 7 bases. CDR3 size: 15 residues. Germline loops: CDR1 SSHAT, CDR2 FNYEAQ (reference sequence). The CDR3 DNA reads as TGTGCTAGCAGCCAAGACAGGGTCAGCACAGATACGCAGTATTTT. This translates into CASSQDRVSTDTQYF. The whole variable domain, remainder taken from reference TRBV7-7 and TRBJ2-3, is GAGVSQSPRYKVTKRGQDVTLRCDPISSHATLYWYQQALGQGPEFLTYFNYEAQPDKSGLPSDRFSAERPEGSISTLTIQRTEQRDSAMYRCASSQDRVSTDTQYFGPGTRLTVL.

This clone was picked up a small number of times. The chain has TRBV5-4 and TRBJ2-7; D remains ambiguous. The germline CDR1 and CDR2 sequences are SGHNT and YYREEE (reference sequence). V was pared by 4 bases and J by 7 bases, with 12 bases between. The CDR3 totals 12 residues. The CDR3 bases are TGTGCCAGCAGCCGAGACGGAATTGAGCAGTACTTC. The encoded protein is CASSRDGIEQYF.

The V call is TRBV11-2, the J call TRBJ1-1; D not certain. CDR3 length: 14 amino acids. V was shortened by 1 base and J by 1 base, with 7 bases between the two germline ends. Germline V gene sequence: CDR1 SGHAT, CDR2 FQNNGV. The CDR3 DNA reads TGTGCCAGCAGCTTAGTCGTGGGGAACACTGAAGCTTTCTTT. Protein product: CASSLVVGNTEAFF.

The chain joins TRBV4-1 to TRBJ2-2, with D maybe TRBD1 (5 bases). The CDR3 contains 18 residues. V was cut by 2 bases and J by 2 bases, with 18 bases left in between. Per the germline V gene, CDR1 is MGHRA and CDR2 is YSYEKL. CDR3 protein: CASSQNPVGRGNTGELFF. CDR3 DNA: TGCGCCAGCAGCCAAAATCCCGTTGGAAGGGGAAACACCGGGGAGCTGTTTTTT.